The rows below give T cell receptor beta chains drawn from one sample of a study of control samples from healthy donors and cancer patients. Profiled with immunoSEQ multiplex PCR; TCRdb holds only in-frame clones, not every one. The sample lists 15,000 or so clones; 80% to 90% were seen once. The sequenced sample consisted of PBMCs. These receptors all stem from a woman between 70 and 85 years old with colorectal cancer. CDR3s leave out the opening cysteine and the closing phenylalanine or tryptophan. Some rows have no size entry. The others give once, few or many, or a class for an expanded clone.

>TRBJ2-2|-|TRBV14
ASSRANTGELF
>TRBJ2-2|once|TRBV7-9
ASSPRKAAGTGELF
>TRBJ2-1|-|TRBV6-4
ASSDQTGTGYNEQF
>TRBJ2-4|-|TRBV4-3
ASSQDLTLAKNIQY
>TRBJ2-1|-|TRBV6-1
ASSEATGRLDNEQF
>TRBJ1-2|-|TRBV29-1
SVEVDVGDGYT
>TRBJ1-1|-|TRBV10-3
ATSRAGSSGAGEAF
>TRBJ2-2|-|TRBV5-1
ASTPRGVGVTGELF
>TRBJ2-3|-|TRBV7-2
ASSYTQVDTQY
>TRBJ1-5|-|TRBV19
ASSYREGNQPQH
>TRBJ1-4|once|TRBV19
ASRLTAGAGGNEKLF
>TRBJ1-2|-|TRBV15
ATSLLGGTGERSNYGYT
>TRBJ1-2|-|TRBV2
ASSERFRDFGYT
>TRBJ2-3|-|TRBV5-1
ASSLVGTSHTQY
>TRBJ2-5|-|TRBV5-6
ASSLLDRPETQY
>TRBJ1-5|-|TRBV19
ASSIIPGHSNQPQH
>TRBJ2-7|-|TRBV7-6
ASSTGTGAFDEQY
>TRBJ1-6|-|TRBV9
ASSVPGNNSPLH
>TRBJ1-4|-|TRBV19
ASSRDRSEKLF
>TRBJ1-2|-|TRBV27
ASSPLVGARGYGYT
>TRBJ1-4|-|TRBV9
ASSVDWTVEKLF
>TRBJ1-1|-|TRBV12-3/TRBV12-4
ASSLWGSTEAF